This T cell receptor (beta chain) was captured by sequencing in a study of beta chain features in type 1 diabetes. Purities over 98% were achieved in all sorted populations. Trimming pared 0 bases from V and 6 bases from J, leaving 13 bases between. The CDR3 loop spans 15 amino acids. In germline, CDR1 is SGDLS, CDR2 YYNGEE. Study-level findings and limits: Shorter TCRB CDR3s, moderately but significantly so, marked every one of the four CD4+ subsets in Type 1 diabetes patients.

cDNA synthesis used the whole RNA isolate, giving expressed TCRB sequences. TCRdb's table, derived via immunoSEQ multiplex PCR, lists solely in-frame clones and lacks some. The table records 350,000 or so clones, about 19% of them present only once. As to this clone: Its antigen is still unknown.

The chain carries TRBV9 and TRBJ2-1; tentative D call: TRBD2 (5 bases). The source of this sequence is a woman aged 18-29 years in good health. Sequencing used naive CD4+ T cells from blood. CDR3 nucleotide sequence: TGTGCCAGCAGCGTAGAGAGCGGAGGAGCCAATGAGCAGTTCTTC. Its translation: CASSVESGGANEQFF. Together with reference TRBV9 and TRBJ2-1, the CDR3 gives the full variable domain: DSGVTQTPKHLITATGQRVTLRCSPRSGDLSVYWYQQSLDQGLQFLIQYYNGEERAKGNILERFSAQQFPDLHSELNLSSLELGDSALYFCASSVESGGANEQFFGPGTRLTVL.